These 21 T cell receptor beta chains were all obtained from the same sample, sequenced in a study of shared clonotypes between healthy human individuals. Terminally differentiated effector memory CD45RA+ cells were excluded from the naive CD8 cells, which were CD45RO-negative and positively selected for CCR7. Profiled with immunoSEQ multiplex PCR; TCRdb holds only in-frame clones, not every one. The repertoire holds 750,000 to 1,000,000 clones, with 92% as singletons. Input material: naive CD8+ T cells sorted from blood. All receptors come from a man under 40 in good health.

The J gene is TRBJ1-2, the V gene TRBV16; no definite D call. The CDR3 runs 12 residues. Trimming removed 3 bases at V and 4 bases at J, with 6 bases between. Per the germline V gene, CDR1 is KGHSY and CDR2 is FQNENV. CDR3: CASSQSSYGYTF. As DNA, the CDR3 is TGTGCCAGCAGCCAGTCCAGCTATGGCTACACCTTC.

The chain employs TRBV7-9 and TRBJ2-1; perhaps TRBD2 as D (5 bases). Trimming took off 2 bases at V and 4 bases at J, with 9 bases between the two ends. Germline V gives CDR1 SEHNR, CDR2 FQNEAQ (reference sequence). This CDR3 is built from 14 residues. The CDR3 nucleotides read TGTGCCAGCAGCTTATCGGCGGGTTACAATGAGCAGTTCTTC. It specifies CASSLSAGYNEQFF.

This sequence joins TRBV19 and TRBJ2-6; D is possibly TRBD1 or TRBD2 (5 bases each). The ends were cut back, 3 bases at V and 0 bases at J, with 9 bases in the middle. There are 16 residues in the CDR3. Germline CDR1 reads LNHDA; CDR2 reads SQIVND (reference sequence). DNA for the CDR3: TGTGCCAGTAGTATTGAGGGGTTCTCTGGGGCCAACGTCCTGACTTTC. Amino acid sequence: CASSIEGFSGANVLTF.

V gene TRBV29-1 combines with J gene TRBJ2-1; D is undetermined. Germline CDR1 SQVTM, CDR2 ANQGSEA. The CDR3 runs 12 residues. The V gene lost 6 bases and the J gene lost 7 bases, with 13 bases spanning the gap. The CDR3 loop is CSVSVRSNEQFF. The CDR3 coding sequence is TGCAGCGTCTCCGTTAGGTCAAATGAGCAGTTCTTC.

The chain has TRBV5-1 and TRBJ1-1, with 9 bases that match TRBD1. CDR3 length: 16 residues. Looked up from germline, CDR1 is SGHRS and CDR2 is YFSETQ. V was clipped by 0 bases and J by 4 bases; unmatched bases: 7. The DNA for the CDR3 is TGCGCCAGCAGCTTGGAACTAGGACAGGGGAGCACTGAAGCTTTCTTT. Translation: CASSLELGQGSTEAFF. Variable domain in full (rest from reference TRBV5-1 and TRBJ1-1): KAGVTQTPRYLIKTRGQQVTLSCSPISGHRSVSWYQQTPGQGLQFLFEYFSETQRNKGNFPGRFSGRQFSNSRSEMNVSTLELGDSALYLCASSLELGQGSTEAFFGQGTRLTVV.

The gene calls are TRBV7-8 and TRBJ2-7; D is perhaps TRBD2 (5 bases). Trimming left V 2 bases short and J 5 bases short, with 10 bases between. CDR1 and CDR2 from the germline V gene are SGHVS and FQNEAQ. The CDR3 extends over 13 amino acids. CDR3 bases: TGTGCCAGCAGCTTAACGGGGATCCACGAGCAGTACTTC. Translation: CASSLTGIHEQYF.

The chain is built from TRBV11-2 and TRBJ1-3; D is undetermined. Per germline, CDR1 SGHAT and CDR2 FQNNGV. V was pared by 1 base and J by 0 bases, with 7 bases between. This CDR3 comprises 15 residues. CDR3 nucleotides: TGTGCCAGCAGCTTAGGTGCCAGCTCTGGAAACACCATATATTTT. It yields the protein CASSLGASSGNTIYF.

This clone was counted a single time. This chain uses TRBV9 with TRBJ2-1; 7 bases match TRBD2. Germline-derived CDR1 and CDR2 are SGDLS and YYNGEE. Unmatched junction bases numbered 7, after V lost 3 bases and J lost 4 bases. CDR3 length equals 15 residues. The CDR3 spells CASSAPGREYNEQFF. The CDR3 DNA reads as TGTGCCAGCAGCGCCCCCGGGCGGGAGTACAATGAGCAGTTCTTC. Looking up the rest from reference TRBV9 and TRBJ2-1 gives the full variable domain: DSGVTQTPKHLITATGQRVTLRCSPRSGDLSVYWYQQSLDQGLQFLIQYYNGEERAKGNILERFSAQQFPDLHSELNLSSLELGDSALYFCASSAPGREYNEQFFGPGTRLTVL.

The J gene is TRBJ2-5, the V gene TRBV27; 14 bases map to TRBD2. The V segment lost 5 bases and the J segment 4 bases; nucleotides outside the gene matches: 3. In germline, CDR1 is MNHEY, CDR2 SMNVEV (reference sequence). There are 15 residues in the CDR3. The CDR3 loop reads CASSPGLAGGETQYF. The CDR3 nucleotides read TGTGCCAGCAGTCCTGGACTAGCGGGAGGAGAGACCCAGTACTTC.

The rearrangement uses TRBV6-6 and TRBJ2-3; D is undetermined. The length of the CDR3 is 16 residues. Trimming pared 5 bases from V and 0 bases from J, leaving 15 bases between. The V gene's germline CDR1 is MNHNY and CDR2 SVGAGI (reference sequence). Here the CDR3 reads CASSAILETSTDTQYF. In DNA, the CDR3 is TGTGCCAGCAGTGCTATATTGGAGACTAGCACAGATACGCAGTATTTT.

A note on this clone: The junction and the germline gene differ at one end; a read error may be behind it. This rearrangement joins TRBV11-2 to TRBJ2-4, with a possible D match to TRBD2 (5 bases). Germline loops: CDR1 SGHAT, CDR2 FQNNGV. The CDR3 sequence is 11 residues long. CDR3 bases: TGTGCCAGCAGCTTAAATTGGGAGTGGGGCTTC. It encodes CASSLNWEWGF.

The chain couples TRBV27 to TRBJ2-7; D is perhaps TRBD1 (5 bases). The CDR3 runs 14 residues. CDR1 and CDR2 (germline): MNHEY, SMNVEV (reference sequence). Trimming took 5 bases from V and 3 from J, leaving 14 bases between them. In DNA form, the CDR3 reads TGTGCCAGCAGTAATACAGGCCCCCTCTACGAGCAGTACTTC. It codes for CASSNTGPLYEQYF.

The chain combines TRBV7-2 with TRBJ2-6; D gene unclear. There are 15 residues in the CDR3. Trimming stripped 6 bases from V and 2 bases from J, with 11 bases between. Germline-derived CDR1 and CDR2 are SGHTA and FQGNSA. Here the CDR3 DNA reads TGTGCCAGCAGACTGGACGGCACTGGGGCCAACGTCCTGACTTTC. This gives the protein CASRLDGTGANVLTF.

This chain's CDR3 is CASSHPGAGVGTDTQYF. In DNA form, the CDR3 reads TGTGCCAGCAGCCACCCCGGGGCGGGAGTGGGGACAGATACGCAGTATTTT. The gene calls are TRBV7-9 and TRBJ2-3; the match to TRBD2 covers 7 bases. This CDR3 is built from 17 residues. Germline lookup yields CDR1 SEHNR and CDR2 FQNEAQ (reference sequence). V was clipped by 5 bases and J by 3 bases; unmatched bases: 14.

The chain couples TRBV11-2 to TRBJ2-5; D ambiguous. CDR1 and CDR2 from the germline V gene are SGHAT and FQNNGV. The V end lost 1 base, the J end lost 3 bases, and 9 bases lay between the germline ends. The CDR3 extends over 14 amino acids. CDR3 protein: CASSLVREEETQYF. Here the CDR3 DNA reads TGTGCCAGCAGCTTAGTTCGAGAGGAAGAGACCCAGTACTTC.

The chain's CDR3 is CASSVYDSPGNEQFF. Here the CDR3 DNA reads TGTGCCAGCAGCGTATATGATAGCCCGGGGAATGAGCAGTTCTTC. The chain couples TRBV9 to TRBJ2-1, with D possibly being TRBD2 (5 bases). V gave up 1 base and J gave up 7 bases, with 15 bases separating them. Germline V gene data show CDR1 as SGDLS and CDR2 as YYNGEE. CDR3 length: 15 amino acids. Variable domain in full (rest from reference TRBV9 and TRBJ2-1): DSGVTQTPKHLITATGQRVTLRCSPRSGDLSVYWYQQSLDQGLQFLIQYYNGEERAKGNILERFSAQQFPDLHSELNLSSLELGDSALYFCASSVYDSPGNEQFFGPGTRLTVL.

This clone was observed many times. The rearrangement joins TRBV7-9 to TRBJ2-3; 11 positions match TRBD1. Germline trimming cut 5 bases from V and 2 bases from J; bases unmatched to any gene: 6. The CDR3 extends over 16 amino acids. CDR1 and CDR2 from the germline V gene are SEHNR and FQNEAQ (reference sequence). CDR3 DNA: TGTGCCAGCAGCCCCGGGACAGGGGGTCTCACAGATACGCAGTATTTT. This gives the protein CASSPGTGGLTDTQYF.

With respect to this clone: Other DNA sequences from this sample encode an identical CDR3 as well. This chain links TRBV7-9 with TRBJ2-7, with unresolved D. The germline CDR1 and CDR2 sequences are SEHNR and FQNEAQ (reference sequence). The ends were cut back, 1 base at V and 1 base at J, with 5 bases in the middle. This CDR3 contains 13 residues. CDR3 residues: CASSLVISYEQYF. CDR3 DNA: TGTGCCAGCAGCTTAGTCATTTCCTACGAGCAGTACTTC.

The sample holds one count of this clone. CDR3 bases: TGTGCCAGCAGCTCACCACGGGGCCGGAGCTCCTACGAGCAGTACTTC. Amino acid sequence: CASSSPRGRSSYEQYF. The rearrangement links TRBV7-2 to TRBJ2-7, with D possibly being TRBD1 or TRBD2 (5 bases each). Deletions cut 4 bases from V and 0 bases from J, with 16 bases between. Germline CDR1 and CDR2: SGHTA and FQGNSA. This CDR3 has 16 residues.

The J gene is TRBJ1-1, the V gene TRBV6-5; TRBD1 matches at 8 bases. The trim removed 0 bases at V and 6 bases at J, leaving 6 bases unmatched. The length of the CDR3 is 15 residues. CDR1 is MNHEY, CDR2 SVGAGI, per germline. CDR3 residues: CASSYSTGVVAEAFF. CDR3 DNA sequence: TGTGCCAGCAGTTACTCGACAGGGGTTGTCGCTGAAGCTTTCTTT.

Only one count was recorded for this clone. The CDR3 sequence: CASSLVQGWVTEAFF. The CDR3 nucleotides read TGTGCCAGCAGCTTAGTTCAGGGTTGGGTCACTGAAGCTTTCTTT. This chain links TRBV7-9 with TRBJ1-1, with D perhaps matching TRBD1 (5 bases). Per the germline V gene, CDR1 is SEHNR and CDR2 is FQNEAQ (reference sequence). The CDR3 runs to 15 residues. V was shortened by 1 base and J by 4 bases, with 13 bases between the two germline ends.